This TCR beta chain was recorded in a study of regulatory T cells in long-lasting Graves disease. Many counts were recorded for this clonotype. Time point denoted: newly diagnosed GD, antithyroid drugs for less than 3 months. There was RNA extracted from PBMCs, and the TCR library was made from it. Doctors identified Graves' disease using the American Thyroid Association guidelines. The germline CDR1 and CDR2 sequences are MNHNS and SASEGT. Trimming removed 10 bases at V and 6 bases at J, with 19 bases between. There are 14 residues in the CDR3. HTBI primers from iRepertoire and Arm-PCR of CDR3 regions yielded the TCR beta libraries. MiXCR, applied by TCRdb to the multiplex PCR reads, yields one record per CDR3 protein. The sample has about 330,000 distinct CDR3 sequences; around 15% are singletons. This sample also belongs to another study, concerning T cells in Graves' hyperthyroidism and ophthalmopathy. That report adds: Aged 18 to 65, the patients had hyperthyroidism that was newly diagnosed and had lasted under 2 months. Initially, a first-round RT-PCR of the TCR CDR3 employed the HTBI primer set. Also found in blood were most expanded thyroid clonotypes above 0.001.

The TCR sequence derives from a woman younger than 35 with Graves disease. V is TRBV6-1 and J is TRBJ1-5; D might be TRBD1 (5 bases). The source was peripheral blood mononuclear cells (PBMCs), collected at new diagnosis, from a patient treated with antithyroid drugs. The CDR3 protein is CAIRRGGLGQPQHF. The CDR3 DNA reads TGTGCCATCCGGCGGGGGGGGTTGGGTCAGCCCCAGCATTTT.